This entry describes one T cell receptor (beta chain). In the original analysis: Reference gene primers were amplified, and this amplification served to estimate nucleated cell counts. Here immunoSEQ multiplex PCR was the method, and the copy in TCRdb shows in-frame clones only, minus some. That table is the source of V, J and clone size, and D and trimming were worked out from the DNA. The top ten clones hold around 10% of a sample with approximately 160,000 clones, 65% to 85% of them seen once. This CDR3 has 14 residues. In germline, CDR1 is SEHNR, CDR2 FQNEAQ (reference sequence). Trimming shortened V by 0 bases and J by 5 bases, and 11 bases separated the two germline ends. The sample originates from a study of blood T cell repertoires in COVID-19. Study-level background: The study drew acute and convalescent COVID-19 samples from the United States, Italy and Spain. The cDNA or gDNA used as material had been derived from T cells, B-cell-depleted T cells, or PBMCs.

Sequences were obtained from peripheral blood. This receptor was taken from a man between 60 and 75 years old with active or convalescent COVID-19. This chain connects TRBV7-9 to TRBJ2-7; D remains unclear. The CDR3 DNA sequence: TGTGCCAGCAGCTTAGCGACTCCTGGCGACGAGCAGTACTTC. This encodes CASSLATPGDEQYF.